The rows below give T cell receptor beta chains drawn from one sample of a study of blood T cell repertoires in COVID-19. TCRdb's table, derived via immunoSEQ multiplex PCR, lists solely in-frame clones and lacks some. The sample lists 250,000 to 300,000 clones, 70% to 90% seen once, with under 5.5% in the top ten. The sequenced material came from peripheral blood. These receptors all come from a man aged 60-69 years who had recovered from COVID-19. Both conserved end residues are part of each CDR3. A D gene is named only where the DNA matches it firmly. Clone sizes are given selectively: once, few, many, or a class where the clone is expanded.

V: TRBV5-1; D: NA; J: TRBJ1-3; length: 15; size: NA; DNA: TGCGCCAGCAGCTCTCTTCCGGGATCTGGAAACACCATATATTTT; CDR3: CASSSLPGSGNTIYF
V: TRBV6-1; D: TRBD1; J: TRBJ1-5; length: 14; size: few; DNA: TGTGCCAGCAATGACAGGGGAAGCAATCAGCCCCAGCATTTT; CDR3: CASNDRGSNQPQHF
V: TRBV5-1; D: NA; J: TRBJ2-7; length: 14; size: NA; DNA: TGCGCCAGCAGCTTCTCGGCAGGGAAGTACGAGCAGTACTTC; CDR3: CASSFSAGKYEQYF
V: TRBV5-1; D: TRBD2; J: TRBJ2-3; length: 16; size: NA; DNA: TGCGCCAGCAGCTCGGGACTACAAGCTAGCACAGATACGCAGTATTTT; CDR3: CASSSGLQASTDTQYF
V: TRBV6-5; D: NA; J: TRBJ1-6; length: 15; size: NA; DNA: TGTGCCAGCCATAGCCCGGGGGGGGGTAATTCACCCCTCCACTTT; CDR3: CASHSPGGGNSPLHF
V: TRBV20-1; D: TRBD1; J: TRBJ1-2; length: 15; size: NA; DNA: TGCAGTGCAAGTTCCGGGGACAGACTAAACTATGGCTACACCTTC; CDR3: CSASSGDRLNYGYTF
V: TRBV19; D: TRBD1; J: TRBJ1-5; length: 15; size: once; DNA: TGTGCCAGTAACTCCGGGACAGCTAACAATCAGCCCCAGCATTTT; CDR3: CASNSGTANNQPQHF
V: TRBV5-1; D: TRBD1; J: TRBJ2-3; length: 13; size: NA; DNA: TGCGCCAGCAAACTGACAGGGGCAGATACGCAGTATTTT; CDR3: CASKLTGADTQYF
V: TRBV9; D: NA; J: TRBJ2-2; length: 14; size: NA; DNA: TGTGCCAGCAGCGAACAGGGTTACACCGGGGAGCTGTTTTTT; CDR3: CASSEQGYTGELFF
V: TRBV19; D: NA; J: TRBJ2-7; length: 14; size: NA; DNA: TGTGCCAGTATCGCGCCAGGGTTCCCCTACGAGCAGTACTTC; CDR3: CASIAPGFPYEQYF
V: TRBV7-9; D: TRBD2; J: TRBJ2-1; length: 18; size: NA; DNA: TGTGCCAGCAGCGCCGCTCTATCTGGCGGGGGTTCCTACAATGAGCAGTTCTTC; CDR3: CASSAALSGGGSYNEQFF
V: TRBV7-9; D: NA; J: TRBJ1-1; length: 16; size: NA; DNA: TGTGCCAGCAGCCCACTCCGGACCGTAGGGGACACTGAAGCTTTCTTT; CDR3: CASSPLRTVGDTEAFF
V: TRBV24-1; D: TRBD2; J: TRBJ2-4; length: 19; size: NA; DNA: TGTGCCACCAGTGATTTGCGAGGGGGAACTAGCGGGAGTGGAGGCATTCAGTACTTC; CDR3: CATSDLRGGTSGSGGIQYF
V: TRBV5-4; D: TRBD1; J: TRBJ1-5; length: 14; size: NA; DNA: TGTGCCAGCAGCCTCGGGACAGTAGCTCAGCCCCAGCATTTT; CDR3: CASSLGTVAQPQHF
V: TRBV28; D: NA; J: TRBJ1-2; length: 16; size: once; DNA: TGTGCCAGCAGTTTCTCCCCTTGGGGGGGTTCCTACGGCTACACCTTC; CDR3: CASSFSPWGGSYGYTF
V: TRBV9; D: NA; J: TRBJ2-6; length: 14; size: NA; DNA: TGTGCCAGCCGGGGTCGCTCTGGGGCCAACGTCCTGACTTTC; CDR3: CASRGRSGANVLTF
V: TRBV5-1; D: NA; J: TRBJ2-1; length: 13; size: once; DNA: TGCGCCAGCAGCCTCACTTCCGGGGGAATGCAGTTCTTC; CDR3: CASSLTSGGMQFF
V: TRBV18; D: NA; J: TRBJ1-3; length: 15; size: NA; DNA: TGTGCCAGCTCACCCCCCGCGCCCTCTGGAAACACCATATATTTT; CDR3: CASSPPAPSGNTIYF
V: TRBV4-1; D: NA; J: TRBJ1-2; length: 13; size: NA; DNA: TGCGCCAGCAGCCAAGGTCAACCTATCGGCTACACCTTC; CDR3: CASSQGQPIGYTF
V: TRBV5-1; D: NA; J: TRBJ2-3; length: 17; size: once; DNA: TGCGCCAGCAGCTGGACTTCCGGGACACGCCTGAGGGATACGCAGTATTTT; CDR3: CASSWTSGTRLRDTQYF
V: TRBV10-2; D: TRBD1; J: TRBJ1-5; length: 18; size: NA; DNA: TGCGCCAGCAGTGAGTCGACGGGGGGGACAGTAGGCAATCAGCCCCAGCATTTT; CDR3: CASSESTGGTVGNQPQHF
V: TRBV5-1; D: NA; J: TRBJ2-5; length: 14; size: NA; DNA: TGCGCCAGCAGCTTTGATACGCGGGTCAAGACCCAGTACTTC; CDR3: CASSFDTRVKTQYF
V: TRBV21-1; D: NA; J: TRBJ2-7; length: 12; size: NA; DNA: TGTGCCAGCAGCAAAGCGCTCGGCGGGCAGTACTTC; CDR3: CASSKALGGQYF
V: TRBV6-5; D: NA; J: TRBJ2-7; length: 15; size: NA; DNA: TGTGCCAGCAGTAGACTCCCGGACAGCTCCTACGAGCAGTACTTC; CDR3: CASSRLPDSSYEQYF
V: TRBV10-3; D: TRBD1; J: TRBJ1-2; length: 14; size: NA; DNA: TGTGCCATCAGGGCGGGACAGTCGAACTATGGCTACACCTTC; CDR3: CAIRAGQSNYGYTF
V: TRBV3-1/TRBV3-2; D: TRBD2; J: TRBJ2-1; length: 18; size: NA; DNA: TGTGCCAGCAGCCAAATACGGAGTCCCCAGCGGGAGAGCGGTGAGCAGTTCTTC; CDR3: CASSQIRSPQRESGEQFF
V: TRBV5-1; D: TRBD1; J: TRBJ2-7; length: 14; size: NA; DNA: TGCGCCAGCAGCTTCGGGACAGCCGCCTACGAGCAGTACTTC; CDR3: CASSFGTAAYEQYF
V: TRBV3-1/TRBV3-2; D: TRBD1; J: TRBJ1-1; length: 15; size: NA; DNA: TGTGCCAGCACCCATAGGGACAGAGCGAACACTGAAGCTTTCTTT; CDR3: CASTHRDRANTEAFF
V: TRBV19; D: TRBD1; J: TRBJ1-2; length: 14; size: NA; DNA: TGTGCCAGTAGCTTACAGGGGGCGCAGTATGGCTACACCTTC; CDR3: CASSLQGAQYGYTF